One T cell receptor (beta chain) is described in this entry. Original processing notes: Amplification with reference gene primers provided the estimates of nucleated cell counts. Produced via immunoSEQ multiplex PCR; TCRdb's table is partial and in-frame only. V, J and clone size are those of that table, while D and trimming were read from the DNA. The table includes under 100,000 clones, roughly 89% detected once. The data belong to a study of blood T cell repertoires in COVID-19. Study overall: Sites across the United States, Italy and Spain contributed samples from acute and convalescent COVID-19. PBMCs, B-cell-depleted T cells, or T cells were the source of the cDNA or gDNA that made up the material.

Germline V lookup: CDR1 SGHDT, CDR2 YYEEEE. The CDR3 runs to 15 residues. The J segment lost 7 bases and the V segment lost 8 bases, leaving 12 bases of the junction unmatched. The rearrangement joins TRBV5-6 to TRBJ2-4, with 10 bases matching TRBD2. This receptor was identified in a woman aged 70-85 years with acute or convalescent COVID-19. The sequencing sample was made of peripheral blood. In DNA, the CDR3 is TGTGCCAGGAGGATAAGCGGGGGGGCCCCGAACATTCAGTACTTC. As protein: CARRISGGAPNIQYF.